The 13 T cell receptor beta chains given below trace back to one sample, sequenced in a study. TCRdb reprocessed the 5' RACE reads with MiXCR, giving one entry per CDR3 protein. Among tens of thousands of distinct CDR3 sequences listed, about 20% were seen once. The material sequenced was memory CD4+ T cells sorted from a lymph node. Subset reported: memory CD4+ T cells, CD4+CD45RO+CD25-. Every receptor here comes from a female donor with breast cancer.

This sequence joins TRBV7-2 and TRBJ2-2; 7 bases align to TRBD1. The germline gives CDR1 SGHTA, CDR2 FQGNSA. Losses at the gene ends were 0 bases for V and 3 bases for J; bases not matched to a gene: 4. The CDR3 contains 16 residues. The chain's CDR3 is CASSLASGGYTGELFF. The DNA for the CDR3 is TGTGCCAGCAGCTTAGCCTCAGGGGGTTACACCGGGGAGCTGTTTTTT.

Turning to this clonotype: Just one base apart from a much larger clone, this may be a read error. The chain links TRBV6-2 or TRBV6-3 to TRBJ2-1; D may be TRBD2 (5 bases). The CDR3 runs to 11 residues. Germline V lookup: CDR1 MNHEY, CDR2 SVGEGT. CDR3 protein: CACGGYNEQCF. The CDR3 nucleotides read TGTGCCTGCGGAGGCTACAATGAGCAGTGCTTC.

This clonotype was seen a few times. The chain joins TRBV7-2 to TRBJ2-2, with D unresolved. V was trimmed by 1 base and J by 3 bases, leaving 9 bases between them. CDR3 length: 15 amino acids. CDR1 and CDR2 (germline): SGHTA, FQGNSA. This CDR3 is CASSLDGRDTGELFF. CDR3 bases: TGTGCCAGCAGCTTAGACGGTCGCGACACCGGGGAGCTGTTTTTT.

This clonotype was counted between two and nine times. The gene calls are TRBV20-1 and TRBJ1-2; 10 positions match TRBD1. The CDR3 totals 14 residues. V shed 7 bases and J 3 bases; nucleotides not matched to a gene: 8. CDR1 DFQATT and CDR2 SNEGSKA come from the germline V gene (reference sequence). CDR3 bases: TGCAGTGTATCCTCGACAGGGGGCCACTATGGCTACACCTTC. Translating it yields CSVSSTGGHYGYTF.

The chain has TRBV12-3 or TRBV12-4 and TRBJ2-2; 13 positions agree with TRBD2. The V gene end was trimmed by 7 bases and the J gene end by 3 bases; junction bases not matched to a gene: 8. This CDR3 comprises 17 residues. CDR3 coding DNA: TGTGCCAGCACCGCCGGGACTAGCGGGATGTACACCGGGGAGCTGTTTTTT. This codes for CASTAGTSGMYTGELFF.

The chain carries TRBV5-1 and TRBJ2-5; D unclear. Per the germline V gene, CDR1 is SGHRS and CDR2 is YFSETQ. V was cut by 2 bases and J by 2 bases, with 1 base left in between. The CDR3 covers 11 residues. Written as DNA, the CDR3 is TGCGCCAGCAGCTTACAAGAGACCCAGTACTTC. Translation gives CASSLQETQYF.

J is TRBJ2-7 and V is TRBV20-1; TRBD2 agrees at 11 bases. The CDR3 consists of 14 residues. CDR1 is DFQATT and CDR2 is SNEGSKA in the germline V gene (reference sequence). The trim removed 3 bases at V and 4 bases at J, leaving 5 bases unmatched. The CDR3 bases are TGCAGTGCTAGCGATAGCGGGAGGGTGTACGAGCAGTACTTC. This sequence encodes CSASDSGRVYEQYF.

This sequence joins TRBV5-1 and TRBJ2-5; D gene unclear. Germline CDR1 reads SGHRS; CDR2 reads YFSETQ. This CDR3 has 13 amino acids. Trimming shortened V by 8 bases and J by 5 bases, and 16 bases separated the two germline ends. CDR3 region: CASRPTGPETQYF. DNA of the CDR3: TGCGCCAGTCGCCCAACCGGCCCGGAGACCCAGTACTTC.

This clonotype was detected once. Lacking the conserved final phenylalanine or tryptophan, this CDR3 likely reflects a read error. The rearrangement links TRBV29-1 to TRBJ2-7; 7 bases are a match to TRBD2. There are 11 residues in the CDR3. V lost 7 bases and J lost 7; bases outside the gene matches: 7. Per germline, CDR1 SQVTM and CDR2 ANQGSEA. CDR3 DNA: TGCAGCGCTGTCACCGGGAGGGAGCAGTACCTC. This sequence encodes CSAVTGREQYL.

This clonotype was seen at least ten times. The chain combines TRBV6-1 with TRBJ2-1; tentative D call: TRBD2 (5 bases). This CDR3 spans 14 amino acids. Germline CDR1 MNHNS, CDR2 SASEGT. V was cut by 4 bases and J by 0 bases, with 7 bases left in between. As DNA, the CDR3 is TGTGCCAGCAGTGTGGAGGTCTCCTACAATGAGCAGTTCTTC. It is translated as CASSVEVSYNEQFF.

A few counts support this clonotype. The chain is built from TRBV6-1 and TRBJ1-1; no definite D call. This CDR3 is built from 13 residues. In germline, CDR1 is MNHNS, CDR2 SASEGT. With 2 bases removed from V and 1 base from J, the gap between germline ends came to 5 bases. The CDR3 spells CASSEQANTEAFF. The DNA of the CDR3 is TGTGCCAGCAGTGAACAGGCGAACACTGAAGCTTTCTTT.

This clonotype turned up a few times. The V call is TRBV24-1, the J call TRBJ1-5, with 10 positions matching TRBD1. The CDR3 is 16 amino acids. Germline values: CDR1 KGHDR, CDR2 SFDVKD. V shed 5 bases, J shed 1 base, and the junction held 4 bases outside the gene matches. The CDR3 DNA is TGTGCCACCAGTGCCCGGGGACAGGGGAGCAATCAGCCCCAGCATTTT. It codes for CATSARGQGSNQPQHF.

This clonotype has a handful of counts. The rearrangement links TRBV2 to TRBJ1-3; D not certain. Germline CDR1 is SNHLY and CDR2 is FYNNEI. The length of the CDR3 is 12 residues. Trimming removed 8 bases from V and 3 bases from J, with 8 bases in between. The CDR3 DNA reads TGTGCCAGCGGGAGGAGTGGAAACACCATATATTTT. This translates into CASGRSGNTIYF.